This T cell receptor beta chain was sequenced during a study of T cells after yellow fever vaccination. Study-wide findings and caveats: Secondary responses were weaker yet peaked faster, day 5 versus 15. Clonotypes shared by both compartments, CD4 and CD8, made up a small share.

TCRdb fed the 5' RACE reads into MiXCR, producing one record per CDR3 protein. Of around 300,000 distinct CDR3 sequences listed, over 10% are singletons. The CDR3 totals 19 residues. The trim removed 1 base at V and 0 bases at J, leaving 9 bases unmatched. CDR1 and CDR2 (germline): LGHNA, YSLEER. This clonotype turned up a few times. Antigen unknown. The source of this sequence is a man aged 30 to 39 who received the YFV17D yellow fever vaccine. The V call is TRBV4-3, the J call TRBJ2-6; TRBD1 aligns across 7 bases. The source was CD4+ T cells sorted from PBMCs, collected 45 days after the yellow fever booster vaccination. The CDR3 reads CASSQAQQGTISGANVLTF. Here the CDR3 DNA reads TGCGCCAGCAGCCAAGCCCAACAGGGGACCATCTCTGGGGCCAACGTCCTGACTTTC.